The rows below give T cell receptor beta chains drawn from one sample of a study of T cell responses to AZD1222 COVID-19 vaccine. TCRdb's copy holds only in-frame clones and misses some; the assay was immunoSEQ multiplex PCR. The table includes more than 95,000 clones, about nine tenths detected once. Sample: peripheral blood, taken on day 0 of AZD1222 vaccination. These receptors were collected from an adult in good health. The CDR3 runs from the conserved cysteine through the conserved F or W. The D gene is left open where the match is weak. Not all rows give a size; the values are once, few, many and, for expanded clones, a class.

V	D	J	size	CDR3	DNA
TRBV3-1/TRBV3-2	TRBD2	TRBJ2-2	.	CASSPWTSGDTGELFF	TGTGCCAGCAGCCCCTGGACTAGCGGGGATACCGGGGAGCTGTTTTTT
TRBV9	.	TRBJ1-2	.	CASAQTGNYGYTF	TGTGCCAGCGCCCAGACAGGCAACTATGGCTACACCTTC
TRBV7-3	TRBD2	TRBJ2-3	.	CASSSSGGTTDTQYF	TGTGCCAGCAGCTCTAGCGGGGGGACCACAGATACGCAGTATTTT
TRBV7-9	.	TRBJ2-2	.	CASSLFRDTGELFF	TGTGCCAGCAGCTTATTCAGAGACACCGGGGAGCTGTTTTTT
TRBV7-2	.	TRBJ1-1	.	CASSFGGPNTEAFF	TGTGCCAGCAGCTTCGGGGGCCCGAACACTGAAGCTTTCTTT
TRBV2	.	TRBJ2-5	.	CASSPGTYQETQYF	TGTGCCAGCAGCCCCGGAACGTACCAAGAGACCCAGTACTTC
TRBV27	.	TRBJ1-2	.	CASSPRWGQGYGYTF	TGTGCCAGCAGTCCCAGGTGGGGGCAGGGCTATGGCTACACCTTC
TRBV6-5	.	TRBJ2-5	.	CAVHSNMYQETQYF	TGTGCCGTCCACTCCAATATGTACCAAGAGACCCAGTACTTC
TRBV6-5	TRBD1	TRBJ1-6	.	CASRTGGSPLHF	TGTGCCAGCAGGACAGGGGGATCACCCCTCCACTTT
TRBV7-9	.	TRBJ1-1	.	CASSLSEREKVEAFF	TGTGCCAGCAGCTTATCTGAGAGGGAGAAAGTTGAAGCTTTCTTT
TRBV28	.	TRBJ2-6	.	CASNPGGANVLTF	TGTGCCAGCAACCCCGGAGGGGCCAACGTCCTGACTTTC
TRBV24-1	.	TRBJ2-2	.	CATSDPRVPGELFF	TGTGCCACCAGTGATCCGCGAGTTCCCGGGGAGCTGTTTTTT
TRBV6-5	.	TRBJ1-1	.	CASGRAGVAEAFF	TGTGCCAGCGGAAGAGCGGGGGTCGCTGAAGCTTTCTTT
TRBV12-3/TRBV12-4	.	TRBJ1-2	.	CASSLRQAYGYTF	TGTGCCAGCAGTCTTCGACAGGCCTATGGCTACACCTTC
TRBV20-1	.	TRBJ1-5	.	CSASKGTPQPQHF	TGCAGTGCTAGTAAAGGAACCCCCCAGCCCCAGCATTTT
TRBV18	TRBD2	TRBJ2-1	.	CASSPPVLADSEQFF	TGTGCCAGCTCACCACCGGTGCTAGCGGATTCTGAGCAGTTCTTC
TRBV27	TRBD2	TRBJ2-2	.	CASSFPGLAGTGELFF	TGTGCCAGCAGTTTCCCGGGACTAGCGGGAACCGGGGAGCTGTTTTTT
TRBV5-4	.	TRBJ2-3	.	CASSKRLTDEDTQYF	TGTGCCAGCAGCAAGCGACTGACAGACGAAGATACGCAGTATTTT
TRBV29-1	TRBD1	TRBJ2-3	.	CSVETGAGDTQYF	TGCAGCGTTGAAACAGGGGCTGGGGATACGCAGTATTTT
TRBV11-3	.	TRBJ1-1	once	CASSFRQNTEAFF	TGTGCCAGCAGCTTTCGACAGAACACTGAAGCTTTCTTT
TRBV7-6	TRBD1	TRBJ1-4	.	CASSLDRVGSEKLFF	TGTGCCAGCAGCCTCGACAGGGTTGGGAGTGAAAAACTGTTTTTT
TRBV5-4	.	TRBJ2-1	once	CASKLVDYNEQFF	TGTGCCAGCAAGTTAGTAGACTACAATGAGCAGTTCTTC
TRBV20-1	.	TRBJ2-5	.	CSPGVQETQYF	TGCAGTCCGGGGGTCCAAGAGACCCAGTACTTC
TRBV27	TRBD2	TRBJ2-2	.	CATSGAGGPHGELFF	TGTGCCACCTCTGGTGCGGGAGGGCCCCACGGGGAGCTGTTTTTT
TRBV3-1/TRBV3-2	.	TRBJ1-2	.	CASSPPEGSLRSYGYTF	TGTGCCAGCAGCCCGCCCGAAGGCAGCCTTCGATCCTATGGCTACACCTTC